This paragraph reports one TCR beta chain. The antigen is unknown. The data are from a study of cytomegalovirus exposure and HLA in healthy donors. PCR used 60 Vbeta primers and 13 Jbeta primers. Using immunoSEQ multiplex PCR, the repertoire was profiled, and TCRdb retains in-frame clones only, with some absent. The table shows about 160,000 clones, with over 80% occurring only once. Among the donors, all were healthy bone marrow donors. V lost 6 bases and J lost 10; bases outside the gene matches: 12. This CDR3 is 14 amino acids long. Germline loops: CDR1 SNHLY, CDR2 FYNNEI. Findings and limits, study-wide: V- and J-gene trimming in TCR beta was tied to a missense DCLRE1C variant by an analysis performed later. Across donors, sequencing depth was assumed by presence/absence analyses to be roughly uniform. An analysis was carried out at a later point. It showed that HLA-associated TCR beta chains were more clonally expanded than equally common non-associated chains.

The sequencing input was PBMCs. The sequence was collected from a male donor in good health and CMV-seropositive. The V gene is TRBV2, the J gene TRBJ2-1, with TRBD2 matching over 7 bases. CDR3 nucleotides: TGTGCCAGCAGGCTCACTAGCGTCCTGGGCGAGCAGTTCTTC. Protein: CASRLTSVLGEQFF.